This entry lists 10 T cell receptor beta chains sequenced from one sample in a study of technical replicates of blood from several donors. Sequencing was performed with immunoSEQ multiplex PCR; in TCRdb, only in-frame clones are kept and a portion is missing. The table shows approximately 81,000 clones, with 80% to 90% occurring only once. The sample taken for sequencing was PBMCs. The receptors were sampled from a human donor in good health. Some clones in this sample may be carry-over from other donors' samples.

This clone was observed a handful of times. The chain's CDR3 is CASSLGVSTNYGYTF. The CDR3 coding sequence is TGCGCCAGCAGCTTGGGTGTCAGTACCAACTATGGCTACACCTTC. The chain links TRBV5-1 to TRBJ1-2; D is unresolved. CDR3 length equals 15 residues. V shed 0 bases and J shed 2 bases, with 11 bases lying between them. CDR1 and CDR2 (germline): SGHRS, YFSETQ.

This clone was recorded a few times. The V gene is TRBV27, the J gene TRBJ1-1, with D perhaps TRBD1 (6 bases). In germline, CDR1 is MNHEY, CDR2 SMNVEV (reference sequence). Trimming removed 4 bases at V and 5 bases at J, with 14 bases between. The CDR3 contains 14 residues. DNA for the CDR3: TGTGCCAGCAGTTACTACAGGGATGGGACTGAAGCTTTCTTT. Translated: CASSYYRDGTEAFF.

This clone was recorded a few times. The rearrangement links TRBV9 to TRBJ1-4; 9 nucleotides line up with TRBD1. This CDR3 has 15 residues. Trimming removed 2 bases from V and 10 bases from J; junction bases left unmatched: 9. Germline values: CDR1 SGDLS, CDR2 YYNGEE. For the CDR3, the DNA is TGTGCCAGCAGCGTTGGTGGGACAGGGTCTGGAAAACTGTTTTTT. Encoded protein: CASSVGGTGSGKLFF.

The chain uses TRBV25-1 and TRBJ1-5; D is unclear. With 1 base removed from V and 5 bases from J, the gap between germline ends came to 12 bases. CDR3 length equals 15 residues. Looked up from germline, CDR1 is MGHDK and CDR2 is SYGVNS. The CDR3 sequence: CASSESERDYQPQHF. CDR3 DNA: TGTGCCAGCAGTGAATCAGAAAGAGACTATCAGCCCCAGCATTTT.

This clone was observed a few times. The rearrangement links TRBV6-1 to TRBJ1-5; the D gene is possibly TRBD1 (5 bases). The germline V gene has CDR1 MNHNS and CDR2 SASEGT. Between the trimmed V and J ends, which lost 6 bases and 1 base, there was a span of 10 bases. The CDR3 is 14 residues long. The CDR3 DNA sequence: TGTGCCAGCAGGTCATCAGGGAGCAATCAGCCCCAGCATTTT. Encoded protein: CASRSSGSNQPQHF.

This clone has a handful of counts. The genes are TRBV5-6 and TRBJ2-7; maybe TRBD1 (6 bases). Trimming shortened V by 2 bases and J by 2 bases, and 8 bases separated the two germline ends. CDR1 SGHDT and CDR2 YYEEEE come from the germline V gene. The CDR3 has 13 amino acids. Here the CDR3 reads CASSFGGPYEQYF. The CDR3 coding sequence is TGTGCCAGCAGCTTTGGGGGCCCCTACGAGCAGTACTTC.

This clone rates as large. V gene TRBV6-4 combines with J gene TRBJ2-3, with TRBD2 matching over 7 bases. Germline V gene lookup returns CDR1 MRHNA and CDR2 SNTAGT. J was trimmed by 4 bases and V by 0 bases; bases with no gene match: 4. The CDR3 has 15 amino acids. CDR3 in DNA: TGTGCCAGCAGTGACTCGAGTGGGGGGGCAGATACGCAGTATTTT. Protein sequence: CASSDSSGGADTQYF.

This clone was seen a single time. The chain carries TRBV9 and TRBJ2-7, with 9 bases identical to TRBD2. Germline assignment: CDR1 SGDLS and CDR2 YYNGEE. V was pared by 1 base and J by 6 bases, with 5 bases of the junction left unmatched. There are 14 residues in the CDR3. CDR3 nucleotide sequence: TGTGCCAGCAGCGTAATTAGCGGGAGAGGCGAGCAGTACTTC. It translates to CASSVISGRGEQYF.

CDR3: CASSVESDSAQYF. CDR3 nucleotide sequence: TGTGCCAGCAGCGTAGAATCGGACTCGGCTCAGTACTTC. This chain uses TRBV9 with TRBJ2-4; TRBD2 might be the D (5 bases). Germline V gives CDR1 SGDLS, CDR2 YYNGEE. CDR3 length: 13 amino acids. Trimming shortened V by 0 bases and J by 12 bases, and 13 bases separated the two germline ends.

The chain couples TRBV5-1 to TRBJ1-1; 11 bases are a match to TRBD1. Germline CDR1 and CDR2: SGHRS and YFSETQ. With V trimmed by 4 bases and J by 5 bases, 7 bases remained unmatched. The CDR3 covers 15 residues. Here the CDR3 reads CASSPRTGGSTEAFF. CDR3 nucleotide sequence: TGCGCCAGCAGCCCTCGGACAGGGGGCTCTACTGAAGCTTTCTTT.